A single TCR beta chain is shown here with its context. The target antigen is unknown. RNA amounts of roughly 0.45 to 1 ug underwent reverse transcription with random hexamers. The CDR3 of TCR beta was amplified by immunoSEQ multiplex PCR across 54 Vbeta and 13 Jbeta. TCRdb reprocessed the immunoSEQ multiplex PCR reads with MiXCR, giving one entry per CDR3 protein. Of approximately 120,000 distinct CDR3 sequences listed, about 92% are singletons. Sequencing targeted TCR beta in blood CD8+ and CD4+ T cells. In the multiple sclerosis control group, patients were treatment-naive and had stable or active relapsing-remitting disease. Germline V lookup: CDR1 MGHRA, CDR2 YSYEKL. J lost 0 bases, V lost 4 bases, and 5 bases had no gene match. The length of the CDR3 is 16 residues. The sample belongs to a study of CD8 T cells in Susac syndrome. Study-wide results and limits: TCR sequencing and HLA analysis covered a relatively small number of individuals.

This receptor was taken from a human donor with multiple sclerosis. This rearrangement joins TRBV4-1 to TRBJ2-2; TRBD2 agrees at 7 bases. The specimen was CD8+ T cells from PBMCs. The CDR3: CASSPGGNSNTGELFF. Here the CDR3 DNA reads TGCGCCAGCAGCCCGGGGGGAAACTCGAACACCGGGGAGCTGTTTTTT.